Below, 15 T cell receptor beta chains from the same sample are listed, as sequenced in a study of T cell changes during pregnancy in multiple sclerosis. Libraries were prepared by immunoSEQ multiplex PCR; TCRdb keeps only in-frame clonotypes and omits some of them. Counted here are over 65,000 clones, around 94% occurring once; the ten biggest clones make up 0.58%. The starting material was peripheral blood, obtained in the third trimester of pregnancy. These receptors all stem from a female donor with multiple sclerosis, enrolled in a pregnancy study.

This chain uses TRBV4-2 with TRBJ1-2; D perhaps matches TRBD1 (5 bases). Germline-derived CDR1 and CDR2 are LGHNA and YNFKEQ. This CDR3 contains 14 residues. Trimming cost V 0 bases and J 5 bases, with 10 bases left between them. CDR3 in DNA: TGTGCCAGCAGCCAAGAGGTGGGGGGATATGGCTACACCTTC. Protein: CASSQEVGGYGYTF.

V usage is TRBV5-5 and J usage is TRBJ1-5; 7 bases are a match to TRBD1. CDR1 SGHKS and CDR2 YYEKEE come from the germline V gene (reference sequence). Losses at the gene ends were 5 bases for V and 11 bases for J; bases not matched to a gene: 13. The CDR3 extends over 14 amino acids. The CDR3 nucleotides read TGTGCCAGCAGTTCCGGGACAGAAGTGGGGTCCCAGCATTTT. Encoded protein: CASSSGTEVGSQHF.

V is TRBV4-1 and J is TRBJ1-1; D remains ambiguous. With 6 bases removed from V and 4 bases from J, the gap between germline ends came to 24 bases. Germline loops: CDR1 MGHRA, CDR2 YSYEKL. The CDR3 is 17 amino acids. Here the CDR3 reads CASSPLDIFSYGTEAFF. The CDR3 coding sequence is TGCGCCAGCAGTCCCCTCGATATTTTTTCATACGGCACTGAAGCTTTCTTT.

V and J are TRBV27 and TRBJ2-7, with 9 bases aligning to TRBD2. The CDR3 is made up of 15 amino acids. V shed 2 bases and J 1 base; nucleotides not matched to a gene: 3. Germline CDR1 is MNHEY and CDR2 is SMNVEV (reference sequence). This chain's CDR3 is CASSLVAGASYEQYF. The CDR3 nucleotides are TGTGCCAGCAGTTTAGTAGCGGGGGCATCCTACGAGCAGTACTTC.

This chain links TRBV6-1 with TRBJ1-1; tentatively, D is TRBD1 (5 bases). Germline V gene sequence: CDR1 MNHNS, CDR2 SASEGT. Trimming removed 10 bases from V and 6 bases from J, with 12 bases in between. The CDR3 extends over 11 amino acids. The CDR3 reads CATLWGAEAFF. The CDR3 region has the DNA TGTGCCACCCTTTGGGGGGCTGAAGCTTTCTTT.

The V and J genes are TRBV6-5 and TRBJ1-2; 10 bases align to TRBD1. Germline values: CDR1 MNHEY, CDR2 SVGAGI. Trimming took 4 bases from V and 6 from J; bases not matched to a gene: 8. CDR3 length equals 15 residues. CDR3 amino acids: CASSSETGGRDGYTF. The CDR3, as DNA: TGTGCCAGCAGTTCCGAGACAGGGGGCAGGGATGGCTACACCTTC.

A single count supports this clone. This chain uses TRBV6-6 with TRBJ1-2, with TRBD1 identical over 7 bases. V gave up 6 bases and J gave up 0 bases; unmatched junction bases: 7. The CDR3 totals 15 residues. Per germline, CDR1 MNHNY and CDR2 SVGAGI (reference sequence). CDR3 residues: CASSRRDSPNYGYTF. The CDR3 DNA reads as TGTGCCAGCAGCCGAAGGGACAGTCCTAACTATGGCTACACCTTC.

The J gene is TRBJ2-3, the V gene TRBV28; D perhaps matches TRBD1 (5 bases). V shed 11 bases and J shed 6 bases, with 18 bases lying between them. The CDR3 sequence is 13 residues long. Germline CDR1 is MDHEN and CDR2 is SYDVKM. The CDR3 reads CASWGQSWDTQYF. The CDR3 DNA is TGTGCCTCCTGGGGCCAGAGTTGGGATACGCAGTATTTT.

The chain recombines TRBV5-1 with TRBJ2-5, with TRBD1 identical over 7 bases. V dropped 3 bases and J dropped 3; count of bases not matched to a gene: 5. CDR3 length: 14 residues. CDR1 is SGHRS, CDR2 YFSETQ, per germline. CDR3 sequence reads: CASSWGTDKETQYF. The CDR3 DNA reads TGCGCCAGCAGCTGGGGGACAGATAAAGAGACCCAGTACTTC. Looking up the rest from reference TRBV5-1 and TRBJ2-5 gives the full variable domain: KAGVTQTPRYLIKTRGQQVTLSCSPISGHRSVSWYQQTPGQGLQFLFEYFSETQRNKGNFPGRFSGRQFSNSRSEMNVSTLELGDSALYLCASSWGTDKETQYFGPGTRLLVL.

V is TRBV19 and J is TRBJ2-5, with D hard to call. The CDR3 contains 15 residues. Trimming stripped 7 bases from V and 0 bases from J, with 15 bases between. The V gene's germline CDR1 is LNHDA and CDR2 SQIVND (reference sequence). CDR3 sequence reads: CASKRQDWYQETQYF. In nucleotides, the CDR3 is TGTGCCAGTAAAAGGCAGGATTGGTACCAAGAGACCCAGTACTTC.

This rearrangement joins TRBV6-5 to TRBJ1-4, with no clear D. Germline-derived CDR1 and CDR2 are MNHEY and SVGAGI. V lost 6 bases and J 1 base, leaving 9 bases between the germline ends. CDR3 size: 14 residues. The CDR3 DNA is TGTGCCAGCAGCCAAACAGTAACTAATGAAAAACTGTTTTTT. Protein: CASSQTVTNEKLFF.

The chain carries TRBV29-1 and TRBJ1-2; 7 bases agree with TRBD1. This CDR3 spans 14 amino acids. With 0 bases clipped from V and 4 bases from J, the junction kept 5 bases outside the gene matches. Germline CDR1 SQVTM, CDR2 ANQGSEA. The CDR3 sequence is CSVEDHRGIYGYTF. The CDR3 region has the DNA TGCAGCGTTGAAGATCACAGGGGCATCTATGGCTACACCTTC.

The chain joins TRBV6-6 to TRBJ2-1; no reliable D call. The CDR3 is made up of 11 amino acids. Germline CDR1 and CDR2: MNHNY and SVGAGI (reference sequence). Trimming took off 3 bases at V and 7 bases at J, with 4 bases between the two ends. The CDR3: CASSYINEQFF. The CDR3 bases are TGTGCCAGCAGTTATATTAATGAGCAGTTCTTC.

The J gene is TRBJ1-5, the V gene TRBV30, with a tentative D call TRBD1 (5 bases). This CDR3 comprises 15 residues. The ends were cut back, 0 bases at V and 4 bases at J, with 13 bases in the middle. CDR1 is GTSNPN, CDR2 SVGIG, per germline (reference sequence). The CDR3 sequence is CAWSVGNGGNQPQHF. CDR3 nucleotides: TGTGCCTGGAGTGTAGGTAACGGGGGGAATCAGCCCCAGCATTTT. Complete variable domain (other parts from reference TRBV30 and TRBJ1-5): SQTIHQWPATLVQPVGSPLSLECTVEGTSNPNLYWYRQAAGRGLQLLFYSVGIGQISSEVPQNLSASRPQDRQFILSSKKLLLSDSGFYLCAWSVGNGGNQPQHFGDGTRLSIL.

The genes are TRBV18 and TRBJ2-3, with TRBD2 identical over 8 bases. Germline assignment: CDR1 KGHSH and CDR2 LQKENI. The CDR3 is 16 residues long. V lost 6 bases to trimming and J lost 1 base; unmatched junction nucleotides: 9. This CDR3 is CASSPAGGGGTDTQYF. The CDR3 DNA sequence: TGTGCCAGCTCCCCTGCCGGGGGGGGCGGCACAGATACGCAGTATTTT. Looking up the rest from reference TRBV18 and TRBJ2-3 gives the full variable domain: NAGVMQNPRHLVRRRGQEARLRCSPMKGHSHVYWYRQLPEEGLKFMVYLQKENIIDESGMPKERFSAEFPKEGPSILRIQQVVRGDSAAYFCASSPAGGGGTDTQYFGPGTRLTVL.